The 21 T cell receptor beta chains listed next were all sequenced from one sample in a study of chemoradiotherapy in HPV16-positive cancers. The assay was immunoSEQ multiplex PCR, and TCRdb's table has in-frame clones only and misses some. The sample lists several thousand clones, about three quarters occurring once. The sample was gathered from a patient who underwent chemoradiotherapy. The receptors originated from a human donor with HPV-associated anogenital cancer.

This chain links TRBV4-2 with TRBJ2-1; 8 bases are a match to TRBD2. Per germline, CDR1 LGHNA and CDR2 YNFKEQ. J lost 5 bases, V lost 0 bases, and 6 bases had no gene match. The length of the CDR3 is 16 residues. The CDR3, as DNA: TGTGCCAGCAGCCAAGACGTGGCTAGCGGGCACAATGAGCAGTTCTTC. It encodes CASSQDVASGHNEQFF.

The chain links TRBV4-2 to TRBJ2-3, with TRBD2 matching 9 bases. The CDR3 length is 16 residues. Germline CDR1 and CDR2: LGHNA and YNFKEQ. V lost 1 base to trimming and J lost 5 bases; unmatched junction nucleotides: 7. For the CDR3, the DNA is TGTGCCAGCAGCCAAGCTCAGCGGGGGGCTGTAGATACGCAGTATTTT. This sequence encodes CASSQAQRGAVDTQYF.

V usage is TRBV5-8 and J usage is TRBJ1-2; no reliable D call. Germline CDR1 and CDR2: SGHTS and YDEGEE. V was shortened by 0 bases and J by 4 bases, with 7 bases between the two germline ends. The CDR3 loop spans 13 amino acids. CDR3 loop: CASSLDSLYGYTF. CDR3 nucleotides: TGTGCCAGCAGCTTGGACAGCCTCTATGGCTACACCTTC.

This sequence joins TRBV7-9 and TRBJ2-7; 9 nucleotides line up with TRBD1. Trimming removed 3 bases from V and 5 bases from J; junction bases left unmatched: 8. CDR1 is SEHNR, CDR2 FQNEAQ, per germline (reference sequence). There are 15 residues in the CDR3. CDR3 DNA sequence: TGTGCCAGCAGCTTCCGAGGGACAGGGAGAAACGAGCAGTACTTC. Translating gives CASSFRGTGRNEQYF.

This chain joins TRBV14 and TRBJ2-7; no firm D call. Germline V gene lookup returns CDR1 SGHDN and CDR2 FVKESK. The length of the CDR3 is 13 residues. Trimming took off 9 bases at V and 0 bases at J, with 12 bases between the two ends. The CDR3 reads CASSYVVSYEQYF. The CDR3 DNA follows: TGTGCCAGTTCATATGTGGTCTCCTACGAGCAGTACTTC.

The chain joins TRBV6-5 to TRBJ2-4, with TRBD1 matching over 7 bases. This CDR3 is built from 14 residues. CDR1 and CDR2 from the germline V gene are MNHEY and SVGAGI. V lost 4 bases to trimming and J lost 4 bases; unmatched junction nucleotides: 4. The CDR3 region is CASSSTGPKNIQYF. DNA of the CDR3: TGTGCCAGCAGTTCGACAGGGCCAAAAAACATTCAGTACTTC.

Only one count was recorded for this clone. The chain has TRBV7-2 and TRBJ2-1, with D possibly being TRBD2 (5 bases). Germline V CDR1 and CDR2: SGHTA, FQGNSA. This CDR3 has 13 amino acids. Trimming removed 6 bases from V and 9 bases from J, with 15 bases in between. The CDR3 coding sequence is TGTGCCAGCAGACCGTACGCAGGAGGTGAGCAGTTCTTC. Protein product: CASRPYAGGEQFF.

A single count supports this clone. The V call is TRBV6-5, the J call TRBJ1-6, with D tentatively TRBD1 (5 bases). From germline, CDR1 is MNHEY and CDR2 SVGAGI. Trimming left V 4 bases short and J 3 bases short, with 10 bases between. CDR3 length: 15 amino acids. The CDR3 DNA is TGTGCCAGCAGTTCCACTCAGGGCTATAATTCACCCCTCCACTTT. It codes for CASSSTQGYNSPLHF.

This chain connects TRBV6-1 to TRBJ1-1, with 7 bases aligning to TRBD1. The junction had 4 bases not matched to a gene; V was cut back by 4 bases and J by 5 bases. The CDR3 is 13 residues long. Germline CDR1 MNHNS, CDR2 SASEGT. The CDR3 is CASSGQGKTEAFF. CDR3 DNA: TGTGCCAGCAGTGGACAGGGAAAAACTGAAGCTTTCTTT.

This clone was seen a few times. The V gene is TRBV7-9, the J gene TRBJ2-1; the D is unclear. The CDR3 is made up of 13 amino acids. V dropped 2 bases and J dropped 5 bases, with 7 bases sitting between them. Germline V gene lookup returns CDR1 SEHNR and CDR2 FQNEAQ (reference sequence). For the CDR3, the DNA is TGTGCCAGCAGCTTAAGCCAGAACAATGAGCAGTTCTTC. It specifies CASSLSQNNEQFF. Filled out from reference TRBV7-9 and TRBJ2-1, the complete variable domain reads DTGVSQNPRHKITKRGQNVTFRCDPISEHNRLYWYRQTLGQGPEFLTYFQNEAQLEKSRLLSDRFSAERPKGSFSTLEIQRTEQGDSAMYLCASSLSQNNEQFFGPGTRLTVL.

The gene calls are TRBV18 and TRBJ2-3, with 11 nucleotides matching TRBD2. The junction had 6 bases not matched to a gene; V was cut back by 6 bases and J by 4 bases. This CDR3 has 15 residues. Germline loops: CDR1 KGHSH, CDR2 LQKENI. In DNA, the CDR3 is TGTGCCAGCTCCAGACTAGCGGGGCAGGCAGATACGCAGTATTTT. Protein: CASSRLAGQADTQYF.

This clone occurred once. The CDR3 loop is CASSQAVIAGGETQYF. CDR3 DNA sequence: TGTGCCAGCAGCCAAGCCGTTATAGCGGGGGGGGAGACCCAGTACTTC. The chain combines TRBV4-2 with TRBJ2-5, with 11 bases lining up with TRBD2. CDR1 and CDR2 (germline): LGHNA, YNFKEQ. CDR3 size: 16 residues. With V trimmed by 1 base and J by 5 bases, 6 bases remained unmatched.

The J gene is TRBJ2-1, the V gene TRBV5-1; TRBD1 agrees at 9 bases. CDR3 length equals 16 residues. Germline V gene lookup returns CDR1 SGHRS and CDR2 YFSETQ. The trim removed 1 base at V and 6 bases at J, leaving 8 bases unmatched. CDR3 in DNA: TGCGCCAGCAGCTTGAATTCGGGACAGGGTCCCAATGAGCAGTTCTTC. Translated, it gives CASSLNSGQGPNEQFF.

The chain couples TRBV11-2 to TRBJ2-7, with D perhaps being TRBD1 or TRBD2 (5 bases each). The CDR3 contains 14 residues. Per the germline V gene, CDR1 is SGHAT and CDR2 is FQNNGV. Trimming stripped 4 bases from V and 2 bases from J, with 12 bases between. CDR3 sequence reads: CASSSLQGPYEQYF. In nucleotides, the CDR3 is TGTGCCAGCAGCTCCCTTCAGGGACCCTACGAGCAGTACTTC. Full variable domain (missing parts from reference TRBV11-2 and TRBJ2-7): EAGVAQSPRYKIIEKRQSVAFWCNPISGHATLYWYQQILGQGPKLLIQFQNNGVVDDSQLPKDRFSAERLKGVDSTLKIQPAKLEDSAVYLCASSSLQGPYEQYFGPGTRLTVT.

This chain joins TRBV9 and TRBJ1-2, with D perhaps TRBD1 (6 bases). V was cut by 0 bases and J by 6 bases, with 15 bases left in between. This CDR3 has 15 residues. The germline CDR1 and CDR2 sequences are SGDLS and YYNGEE. CDR3 region: CASSVAQTGRDGYTF. The CDR3 bases are TGTGCCAGCAGCGTAGCCCAAACAGGGAGGGATGGCTACACCTTC.

The J gene is TRBJ1-2, the V gene TRBV6-5, with 7 bases identical to TRBD1. J was trimmed by 5 bases and V by 5 bases; bases with no gene match: 5. In germline, CDR1 is MNHEY, CDR2 SVGAGI. The CDR3 is 13 residues long. CDR3 in amino acids: CASSRGQFYGYTF. The DNA for the CDR3 is TGTGCCAGCAGTCGGGGACAGTTTTATGGCTACACCTTC.

The chain employs TRBV2 and TRBJ1-5, with a possible D match to TRBD1 (6 bases). There are 15 residues in the CDR3. Germline V CDR1 and CDR2: SNHLY, FYNNEI. Trimming cost V 3 bases and J 3 bases, with 12 bases left between them. In DNA, the CDR3 is TGTGCCAGCAGTGATTCCGGACAGCCCAATCAGCCCCAGCATTTT. This sequence encodes CASSDSGQPNQPQHF.

As regards this clone: Within the sample, other DNA sequences also encode this same CDR3. The rearrangement links TRBV25-1 to TRBJ2-3; D is ambiguous. The CDR3 sequence is 14 residues long. V lost 2 bases and J lost 4, with 10 bases in between. Germline CDR1 reads MGHDK; CDR2 reads SYGVNS. This CDR3 reads CASSERRPADTQYF. DNA for the CDR3: TGTGCCAGCAGTGAAAGGCGGCCGGCAGATACGCAGTATTTT.

Concerning this clone itself: Its ends do not fully match the called genes, so a read error is possible. This chain connects TRBV10-3 to TRBJ2-4, with 7 bases lining up with TRBD2. Germline V gene lookup returns CDR1 ENHRY and CDR2 SYGVKD. The CDR3 spans 11 residues. As DNA, the CDR3 is TGTGCCAGCGGGAGTCACGTTAACCAGAGCTTC. Translating it yields CASGSHVNQSF.

The chain joins TRBV9 to TRBJ1-5; a weak D match, TRBD1 (6 bases). The CDR3 runs to 14 residues. Germline CDR1 reads SGDLS; CDR2 reads YYNGEE. V was cut by 0 bases and J by 3 bases, with 7 bases left in between. CDR3 DNA: TGTGCCAGCAGCGTAGGGACAGTCAATCAGCCCCAGCATTTT. Its translation: CASSVGTVNQPQHF.

This rearrangement joins TRBV20-1 to TRBJ2-1, with D unclear. Trimming took 2 bases from V and 10 from J, leaving 9 bases between them. The CDR3 is 11 residues long. Germline CDR1 reads DFQATT; CDR2 reads SNEGSKA (reference sequence). CDR3 protein: CSARPSQEQFF. DNA of the CDR3: TGCAGTGCTAGACCCTCCCAGGAGCAGTTCTTC.